Listed here are 20 T cell receptor beta chains from one sample, sequenced in a study of T cell changes during pregnancy in multiple sclerosis. Sequenced by immunoSEQ multiplex PCR; TCRdb stores in-frame clones only, minus some. Of 65,000 to 70,000 clones detected, more than 85% appear once; the ten largest clones hold over 2%. The material was peripheral blood, obtained in the first trimester of pregnancy. The receptors were gathered from a female donor with multiple sclerosis, enrolled in a pregnancy study.

The chain has TRBV9 and TRBJ2-2, with D possibly matching TRBD1 (6 bases). This CDR3 comprises 16 residues. The ends were cut back, 4 bases at V and 5 bases at J, with 18 bases in the middle. The germline CDR1 and CDR2 sequences are SGDLS and YYNGEE. The CDR3 DNA is TGTGCCAGCAGCCCCGGGGCCCGAGGGGGAACCGGGGAGCTGTTTTTT. Its translation: CASSPGARGGTGELFF.

The chain recombines TRBV11-3 with TRBJ2-1; the match to TRBD2 covers 11 bases. The V gene's germline CDR1 is SGHNT and CDR2 YENEEA. V was pared by 5 bases and J by 6 bases, with 6 bases of the junction left unmatched. This CDR3 is built from 15 residues. The CDR3 sequence: CASSPTSGSGNEQFF. The DNA for the CDR3 is TGTGCCAGCAGCCCAACTAGCGGGAGTGGCAATGAGCAGTTCTTC.

The chain joins TRBV5-1 to TRBJ2-7, with 13 bases lining up with TRBD2. Trimming took 3 bases from V and 3 from J; bases not matched to a gene: 18. Germline V gene lookup returns CDR1 SGHRS and CDR2 YFSETQ. CDR3 length equals 20 residues. In DNA, the CDR3 is TGCGCCAGCAGCTCCCAACCCCTTTCTCTCGGACTAGCGGGGGACTACGAGCAGTACTTC. As protein: CASSSQPLSLGLAGDYEQYF.

This chain joins TRBV28 and TRBJ2-7, with TRBD2 identical over 8 bases. The V gene end was trimmed by 7 bases and the J gene end by 2 bases; junction bases not matched to a gene: 13. CDR1 and CDR2 from the germline V gene are MDHEN and SYDVKM. This CDR3 comprises 16 residues. The CDR3 loop reads CASNGRRTGGTYEQYF. In nucleotides, the CDR3 is TGTGCCAGCAATGGGAGGCGAACGGGAGGGACCTACGAGCAGTACTTC.

The chain recombines TRBV10-3 with TRBJ1-1, with 10 bases identical to TRBD1. Trimming removed 3 bases from V and 6 bases from J; junction bases left unmatched: 1. The CDR3 sequence is 13 residues long. Germline V gives CDR1 ENHRY, CDR2 SYGVKD. The CDR3 bases are TGTGCCATCAGTGAAGGGACAGGGGCTGAAGCTTTCTTT. The encoded protein is CAISEGTGAEAFF.

This chain uses TRBV15 with TRBJ1-1; D unclear. The CDR3 totals 14 residues. The V and J ends lost 0 bases and 1 base respectively, with 6 bases between them. Germline V gives CDR1 LNHNV, CDR2 YYDKDF (reference sequence). The chain's CDR3 is CATSRERGNTEAFF. CDR3 bases: TGTGCCACCAGCAGAGAGCGGGGGAACACTGAAGCTTTCTTT.

This chain joins TRBV29-1 and TRBJ2-2, with 10 bases identical to TRBD1. With 7 bases clipped from V and 5 bases from J, the junction kept 10 bases outside the gene matches. The CDR3 runs to 15 residues. The V gene's germline CDR1 is SQVTM and CDR2 ANQGSEA. The CDR3 bases are TGCAGCGGCAAGACAGGGGGCGGTAGGACCGGGGAGCTGTTTTTT. Translating gives CSGKTGGGRTGELFF.

The V and J genes are TRBV19 and TRBJ1-1; tentative D call: TRBD1 (5 bases). The CDR3 sequence is 12 residues long. Germline CDR1 and CDR2: LNHDA and SQIVND (reference sequence). V lost 4 bases and J 8 bases, leaving 11 bases between the germline ends. In DNA, the CDR3 is TGTGCCAGTAGTAATCCAGGGATCGAAGCTTTCTTT. Amino acid sequence: CASSNPGIEAFF.

J is TRBJ1-2 and V is TRBV9, with 9 bases matching TRBD1. The V and J ends lost 3 bases and 5 bases, in that order; junction bases with no gene match: 2. Germline CDR1 and CDR2: SGDLS and YYNGEE. The CDR3 spans 13 residues. The CDR3 is CASSETGGYGYTF. The DNA for the CDR3 is TGTGCCAGCAGCGAGACAGGGGGATATGGCTACACCTTC.

The CDR3 DNA sequence: TGTGCCAGCAGCTTGTTAGGAGTTCAGCCCCAGCATTTT. Protein: CASSLLGVQPQHF. The chain combines TRBV5-6 with TRBJ1-5, with no clear D. The CDR3 covers 13 residues. V was cut by 1 base and J by 6 bases, with 8 bases left in between. CDR1 and CDR2 from the germline V gene are SGHDT and YYEEEE.

This clone was seen a few times. The J gene is TRBJ2-3, the V gene TRBV7-6; tentatively, D is TRBD1 (5 bases). The germline V and J ends were trimmed by 1 base and 6 bases, with 11 bases remaining between them. The CDR3 is 14 amino acids. Germline V gives CDR1 SGHVS, CDR2 FNYEAQ. The CDR3 DNA reads TGTGCCAGCAGCTTAGACCAGGGATGGGATACGCAGTATTTT. Its protein is CASSLDQGWDTQYF. The full variable domain, its missing parts supplied by reference TRBV7-6 and TRBJ2-3, is GAGVSQSPRYKVTKRGQDVALRCDPISGHVSLYWYRQALGQGPEFLTYFNYEAQQDKSGLPNDRFSAERPEGSISTLTIQRTEQRDSAMYRCASSLDQGWDTQYFGPGTRLTVL.

CDR3 sequence reads: CASRGDRGPNEQFF. CDR3 DNA: TGCGCCAGCAGAGGGGACAGGGGACCCAATGAGCAGTTCTTC. The chain uses TRBV5-1 and TRBJ2-1, with 10 bases fitting TRBD1. Germline V gene lookup returns CDR1 SGHRS and CDR2 YFSETQ. The CDR3 covers 14 residues. The V segment lost 5 bases and the J segment 6 bases; nucleotides outside the gene matches: 5.

This clone was observed a few times. The CDR3 DNA reads TGTGCCAGCTCACCACCGTCAGGGCAGAACACTGAAGCTTTCTTT. Translating it yields CASSPPSGQNTEAFF. This chain links TRBV18 with TRBJ1-1; weak D call: TRBD1 (5 bases). Trimming removed 0 bases at V and 1 base at J, with 9 bases between. From germline, CDR1 is KGHSH and CDR2 LQKENI. This CDR3 has 15 amino acids.

The chain has TRBV19 and TRBJ2-7; weak D call: TRBD1 (6 bases). V lost 4 bases and J lost 1, with 11 bases in between. The germline V gene has CDR1 LNHDA and CDR2 SQIVND (reference sequence). The CDR3 has 14 residues. CDR3 loop: CASSSQGSSYEQYF. The CDR3 nucleotides read TGTGCCAGTAGTAGTCAGGGGTCTTCCTACGAGCAGTACTTC.

This clone has a handful of counts. The V call is TRBV6-6, the J call TRBJ1-6; D call uncertain. In germline, CDR1 is MNHNY, CDR2 SVGAGI (reference sequence). V was pared by 3 bases and J by 0 bases, with 6 bases between. CDR3 length equals 15 residues. CDR3 nucleotides: TGTGCCAGCAGTTATAGTGGCTCCTATAATTCACCCCTCCACTTT. It specifies CASSYSGSYNSPLHF.

Here the CDR3 reads CASSLGVTDRVTGELFF. CDR3 sequence (DNA): TGTGCCAGCAGCTTAGGTGTAACGGACAGGGTAACCGGGGAGCTGTTTTTT. The rearrangement joins TRBV7-3 to TRBJ2-2, with TRBD1 matching over 8 bases. The germline gives CDR1 SGHTA, CDR2 FQGTGA. The junction had 10 bases not matched to a gene; V was cut back by 2 bases and J by 5 bases. This CDR3 has 17 amino acids.

V gene TRBV19 combines with J gene TRBJ1-1; D possibly corresponds to TRBD1 (6 bases). The germline gives CDR1 LNHDA, CDR2 SQIVND (reference sequence). The V gene lost 7 bases and the J gene lost 1 base, with 10 bases spanning the gap. The length of the CDR3 is 13 residues. CDR3: CASTDRPNTEAFF. The CDR3, as DNA: TGTGCCAGTACGGACAGACCGAACACTGAAGCTTTCTTT.

The V and J genes are TRBV5-1 and TRBJ1-2, with 7 bases that match TRBD1. The CDR3 sequence is 14 residues long. Trimming removed 0 bases from V and 1 base from J; junction bases left unmatched: 0. Germline V gene data show CDR1 as SGHRS and CDR2 as YFSETQ. The CDR3 coding sequence is TGCGCCAGCAGCTTGGACAGGGGTAACTATGGCTACACCTTC. Its translation is CASSLDRGNYGYTF.

The chain uses TRBV5-4 and TRBJ1-1, with 7 nucleotides matching TRBD1. V lost 3 bases and J lost 6; bases outside the gene matches: 5. Germline-derived CDR1 and CDR2 are SGHNT and YYREEE (reference sequence). This CDR3 has 13 residues. The CDR3 DNA is TGTGCCAGCAGCTCTAACAGGGGCCCTGAAGCTTTCTTT. This sequence encodes CASSSNRGPEAFF.

This rearrangement joins TRBV6-1 to TRBJ1-2; a possible D gene is TRBD1 (6 bases). Trimming removed 4 bases at V and 3 bases at J, with 18 bases between. Germline assignment: CDR1 MNHNS and CDR2 SASEGT. This CDR3 contains 16 residues. The CDR3 DNA reads as TGTGCCAGCAGTGTTGGGACACGGACATCTCACTATGGCTACACCTTC. Encoded protein: CASSVGTRTSHYGYTF.